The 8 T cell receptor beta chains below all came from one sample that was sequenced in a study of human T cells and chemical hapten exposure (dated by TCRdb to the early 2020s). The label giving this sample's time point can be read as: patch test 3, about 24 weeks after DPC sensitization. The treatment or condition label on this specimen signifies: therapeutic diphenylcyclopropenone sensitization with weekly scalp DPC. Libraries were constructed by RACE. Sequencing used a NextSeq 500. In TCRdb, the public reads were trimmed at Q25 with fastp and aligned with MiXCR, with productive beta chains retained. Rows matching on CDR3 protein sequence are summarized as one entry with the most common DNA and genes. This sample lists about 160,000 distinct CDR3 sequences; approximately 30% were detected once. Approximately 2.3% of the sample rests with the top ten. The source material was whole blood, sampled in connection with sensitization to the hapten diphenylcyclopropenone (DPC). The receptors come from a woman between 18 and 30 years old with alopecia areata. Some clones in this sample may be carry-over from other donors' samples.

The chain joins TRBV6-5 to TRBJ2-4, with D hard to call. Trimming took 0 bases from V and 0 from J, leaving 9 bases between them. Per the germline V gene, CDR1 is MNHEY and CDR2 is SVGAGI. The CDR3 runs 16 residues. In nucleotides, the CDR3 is TGTGCCAGCAGTTACTCGGAATCACTAGCCAAAAACATTCAGTACTTC. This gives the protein CASSYSESLAKNIQYF.

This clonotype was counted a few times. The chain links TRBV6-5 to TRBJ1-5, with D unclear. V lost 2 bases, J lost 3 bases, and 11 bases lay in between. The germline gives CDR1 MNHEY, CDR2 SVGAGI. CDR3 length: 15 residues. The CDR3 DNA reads TGTGCCAGCAGTTACGAGAGGGTGAACAATCAGCCCCAGCATTTT. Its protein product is CASSYERVNNQPQHF.

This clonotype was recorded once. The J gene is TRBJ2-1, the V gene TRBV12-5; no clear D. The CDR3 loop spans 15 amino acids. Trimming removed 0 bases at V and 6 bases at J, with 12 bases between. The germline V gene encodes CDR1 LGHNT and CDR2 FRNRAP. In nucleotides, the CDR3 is TGTGCTAGTGGTTTGGTATTAGCAACGGGCAATGAGCAGTTCTTC. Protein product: CASGLVLATGNEQFF.

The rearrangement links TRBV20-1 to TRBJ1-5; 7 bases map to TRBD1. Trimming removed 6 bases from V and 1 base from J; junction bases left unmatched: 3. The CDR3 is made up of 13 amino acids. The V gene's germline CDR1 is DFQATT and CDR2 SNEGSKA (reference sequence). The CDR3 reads CSAVTGSNQPQHF. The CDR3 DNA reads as TGCAGTGCCGTGACAGGGAGCAATCAGCCCCAGCATTTT.

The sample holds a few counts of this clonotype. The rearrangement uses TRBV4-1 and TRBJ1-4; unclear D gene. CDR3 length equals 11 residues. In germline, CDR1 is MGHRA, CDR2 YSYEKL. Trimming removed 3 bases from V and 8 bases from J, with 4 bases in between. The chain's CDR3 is CASSQGEKLFF. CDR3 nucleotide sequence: TGCGCCAGCAGCCAGGGGGAAAAACTGTTTTTT.

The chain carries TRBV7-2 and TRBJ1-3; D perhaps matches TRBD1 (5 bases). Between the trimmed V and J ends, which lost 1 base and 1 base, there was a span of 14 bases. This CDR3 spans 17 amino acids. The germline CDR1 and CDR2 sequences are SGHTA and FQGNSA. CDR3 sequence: CASSLETWGMSGNTIYF. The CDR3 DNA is TGTGCCAGCAGCTTAGAAACCTGGGGGATGTCTGGAAACACCATATATTTT.

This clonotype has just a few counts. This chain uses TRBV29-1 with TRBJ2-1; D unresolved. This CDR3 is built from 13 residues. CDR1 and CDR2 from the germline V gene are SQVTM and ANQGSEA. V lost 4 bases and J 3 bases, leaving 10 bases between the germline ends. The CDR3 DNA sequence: TGCAGCGTTGGTTTGGGGAACTACAATGAGCAGTTCTTC. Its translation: CSVGLGNYNEQFF.

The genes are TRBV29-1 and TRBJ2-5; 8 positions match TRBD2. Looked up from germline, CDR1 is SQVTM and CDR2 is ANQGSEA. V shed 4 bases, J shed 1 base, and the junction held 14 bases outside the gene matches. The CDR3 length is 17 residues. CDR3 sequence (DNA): TGCAGCGTTGGTTCCAGCGGGAGAGTGCGGAGCCAAGAGACCCAGTACTTC. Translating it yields CSVGSSGRVRSQETQYF.